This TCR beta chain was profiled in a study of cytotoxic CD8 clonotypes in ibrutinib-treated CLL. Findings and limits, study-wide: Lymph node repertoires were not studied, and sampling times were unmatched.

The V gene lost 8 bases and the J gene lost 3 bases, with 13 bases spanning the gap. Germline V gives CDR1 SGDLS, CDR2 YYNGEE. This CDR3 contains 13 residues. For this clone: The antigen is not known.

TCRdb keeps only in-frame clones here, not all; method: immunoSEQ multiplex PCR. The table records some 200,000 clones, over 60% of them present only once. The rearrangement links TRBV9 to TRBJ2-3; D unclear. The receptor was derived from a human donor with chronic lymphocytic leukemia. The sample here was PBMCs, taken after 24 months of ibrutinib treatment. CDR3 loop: CASRVLGTDTQYF. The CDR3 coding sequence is TGTGCCAGTCGGGTCCTAGGGACAGATACGCAGTATTTT. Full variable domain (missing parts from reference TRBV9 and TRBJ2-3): DSGVTQTPKHLITATGQRVTLRCSPRSGDLSVYWYQQSLDQGLQFLIQYYNGEERAKGNILERFSAQQFPDLHSELNLSSLELGDSALYFCASRVLGTDTQYFGPGTRLTVL.